This T cell receptor (beta chain) was obtained from a study of blood T cells in healthy people across ages (dated by TCRdb to between 2015 and 2017). Concerning the study at large: In model experiments, template switching captured roughly one uniquely barcoded TCR beta cDNA molecule for every two T cells. To track age-related changes in TCR beta repertoire diversity, the study relied on deep sequencing normalized with unique cDNA molecular identifiers. Four age groups were formed from the donors: young (average about 16 years), middle-aged (around 41), aged (more than 55) and long-lived (approximately 80). To avoid experimental bias, donors of different ages were distributed randomly across sequencing lanes. Two additional independent replicas of 1 million unique cDNA reads from the same blood draw were analyzed for two donors (one aged 18 to 30 and one aged 80 or older). Overall study outcomes, separate from this receptor: Because profiling used bulk unsorted PBMCs, naive and antigen-experienced compartments could not be compared conclusively. The percentage of naive T cells measured by flow cytometry correlated strongly with observed TCR beta diversity. Donor CMV infection status was unknown, potentially confounding age-related changes in expanded clonotypes. The long-lived group showed more naive CD4+ T cells, fewer expanded clones and increased TCR diversity than the aged group, suggesting age selection. Estimates of total diversity based on one million sequenced T cells were considered lower bounds and underestimates. Observed TCR beta diversity per million T cells fell roughly linearly with age, and a significant reduction was already apparent by age approximately 40.

Points on this clonotype: Its target antigen remains unknown. Qualities for individual bases were not recorded, and no much larger clone is one base off.

The library was made by 5' RACE. The sequencing machine was an Illumina HiSeq 2500. A second roughly 6 to 12 cycle PCR used a sample-barcoded 5' primer and a J-beta primer mix. A unique molecular identifier was introduced onto each TCR beta cDNA molecule by a template-switch 5' adaptor carrying 12 random nucleotides. At least 2.5 million CDR3-containing paired-end reads were obtained from each sample. First-strand cDNA was synthesized from all RNA with the Mint cDNA synthesis kit, primed by a TRBC-specific oligonucleotide. Following uracil-DNA glycosylase treatment, all cDNA underwent a first 18-cycle PCR with the universal primers M1SS and BC2_uni_R. As for how the authors treated the data: Normalization of each sample was performed by random selection of 1 million high-quality reads, each carrying a distinct molecular identifier. Reads sharing molecular identifiers were discarded rather than binned into consensus sequences. MiTCR, set to a Q25 quality threshold and the strictest error-elimination algorithm, was used for CDR3 identification, clonotype clustering and error correction. A nonparametric unseen species model with Euler transformation was used to estimate a lower bound on total TCR beta diversity. TCRdb cleaned the public reads at Q25 with fastp, built clones with MiXCR and kept in-frame beta chains. Rows with one shared CDR3 protein collapse into an entry with the most common genes and DNA. The V and J calls follow TCRdb's processing rather than the paper's. Present in this sample are around 1.1 million distinct CDR3 sequences, around two fifths of which were seen just once. Of the sample, roughly 13% falls within the top ten clones.

V is cut by 6 bases and J by 0 bases, and the space between the germline ends is 15 bases. CDR1 LNHDA and CDR2 SQIVND are derived from the germline V gene (reference sequence). From its cysteine to its phenylalanine, the CDR3 spans 15 amino acids. Of the read, only the CDR3 DNA is kept; its 45 bases are in frame from base 1. Systemically healthy Caucasian individuals from Russia, some 38 in total and aged roughly 6 to 100 years, were included as donors. Each donor gave roughly 9.5 milliliters of peripheral blood, collected into EDTA-treated Vacutainer tubes. Ficoll-Paque density-gradient centrifugation was used to isolate PBMCs, with at least 6 million obtained per sample. Trizol reagent was used to extract total RNA from the PBMCs, yielding at least 6 micrograms per sample. For every donor, flow cytometry on a PBMC aliquot measured the percentage of naive CD45RAhigh/CD27high T cells.

The chain links TRBV19 with TRBJ2-7; the D gene is perhaps TRBD1, on 6 matching bases. Sequenced input: blood. The TCR comes from a man aged 18 to 29 in good health. The nucleotide sequence reads TGTGCCAGTAGATTGAGACAGGCTCCCTCCTACGAGCAGTACTTC. Its protein reads: CASRLRQAPSYEQYF.